One sample yielded the 28 T cell receptor beta chains listed below, sequenced in a study of early T cells in non-severe SARS-CoV-2 infection. TCRdb reanalysed the 5' RACE reads using MiXCR and keeps one entry per CDR3 protein. The sample carries over 60,000 distinct CDR3 sequences, roughly a tenth recorded once. Sequenced here: whole blood, sampled at baseline. Receptors originate from an adult who was a healthcare worker with PCR-confirmed SARS-CoV-2 infection or an uninfected control (not recorded which).

This clonotype has more than one count but fewer than ten. The V gene is TRBV6-2 or TRBV6-3, the J gene TRBJ2-5; D ambiguous. Looked up from germline, CDR1 is MNHEY and CDR2 is SVGEGT. This CDR3 is built from 12 residues. V shed 5 bases and J shed 5 bases, with 9 bases lying between them. This CDR3 is CASSQTGETQYF. Here the CDR3 DNA reads TGTGCCAGCAGTCAAACCGGGGAGACCCAGTACTTC.

This clonotype has ten or more counts. V usage is TRBV6-5 and J usage is TRBJ2-3, with D perhaps matching TRBD1 or TRBD2 (5 bases each). The CDR3 runs 13 residues. With 2 bases removed from V and 4 bases from J, the gap between germline ends came to 7 bases. CDR1 is MNHEY and CDR2 is SVGAGI in the germline V gene. The CDR3: CASSYGGPDTQYF. In DNA, the CDR3 is TGTGCCAGCAGTTACGGGGGTCCAGATACGCAGTATTTT.

V is TRBV29-1 and J is TRBJ1-6, with D hard to call. The germline V gene encodes CDR1 SQVTM and CDR2 ANQGSEA. CDR3 size: 13 residues. V was cut by 7 bases and J by 7 bases, with 14 bases left in between. The CDR3 spells CSASANRNSPLHF. CDR3 sequence (DNA): TGCAGCGCTTCAGCCAACCGGAATTCACCCCTCCACTTT.

The J gene is TRBJ2-2, the V gene TRBV6-4, with D maybe TRBD1 (5 bases). The CDR3 has 13 residues. Germline CDR1 reads MRHNA; CDR2 reads SNTAGT. V was clipped by 4 bases and J by 8 bases, with 11 bases between them. CDR3 residues: CASSVSSGGELFF. Here the CDR3 DNA reads TGTGCCAGCAGTGTCTCTTCAGGGGGGGAGCTGTTTTTT.

This clonotype was found a few times. The chain employs TRBV20-1 and TRBJ1-3; no clear D gene. This CDR3 region has 17 residues. Trimming removed 4 bases at V and 0 bases at J, with 19 bases between. CDR1 and CDR2 from the germline V gene are DFQATT and SNEGSKA (reference sequence). The DNA of the CDR3 is TGCAGTGCTAAGAGTGGGAGAGCGGAACCCTCTGGAAACACCATATATTTT. Protein: CSAKSGRAEPSGNTIYF.

In this sample, this clonotype turned up many times. The J gene is TRBJ2-3, the V gene TRBV5-1, with D possibly matching TRBD2 (5 bases). Germline CDR1 is SGHRS and CDR2 is YFSETQ. Trimming removed 7 bases from V and 6 bases from J, with 18 bases in between. The CDR3 totals 14 residues. CDR3 amino acids: CASAPDSRGDTQYF. CDR3 coding DNA: TGCGCCAGCGCCCCCGACTCTCGCGGGGATACGCAGTATTTT.

This clonotype was recorded many times. This chain links TRBV20-1 with TRBJ2-7; 8 positions match TRBD1. This CDR3 comprises 13 residues. From germline, CDR1 is DFQATT and CDR2 SNEGSKA (reference sequence). The ends lost 2 bases at V and 6 bases at J; junction bases unmatched: 6. The CDR3 reads CSARQRTGTEQYF. The CDR3, as DNA: TGCAGTGCTAGACAAAGGACAGGGACCGAGCAGTACTTC.

There are a few counts of this clonotype. The chain combines TRBV10-2 with TRBJ2-2; tentatively, D is TRBD2 (6 bases). The V gene lost 4 bases and the J gene lost 5 bases, with 8 bases spanning the gap. The CDR3 contains 13 residues. Germline CDR1 WSHSY, CDR2 SAAADI. CDR3 DNA: TGCGCCAGCAGTGGGCGGGGTACCGGGGAGCTGTTTTTT. Encoded protein: CASSGRGTGELFF.

This CDR3 is CASSYPGREQYF. DNA for the CDR3: TGTGCCAGCAGCTATCCGGGTCGTGAGCAGTACTTC. V usage is TRBV3-1 and J usage is TRBJ2-7; D is ambiguous. The CDR3 runs to 12 residues. Germline V gene sequence: CDR1 LGHDT, CDR2 YNNKEL (reference sequence). Trimming cost V 5 bases and J 7 bases, with 12 bases left between them.

The sample holds many counts of this clonotype. The rearrangement uses TRBV13 and TRBJ2-7; 7 bases are shared with TRBD1. The trim removed 1 base at V and 1 base at J, leaving 4 bases unmatched. Germline V gene data show CDR1 as PRHDT and CDR2 as FYEKMQ (reference sequence). The CDR3 covers 15 residues. The CDR3 loop reads CASSLVAGGSYEQYF. In DNA, the CDR3 is TGTGCCAGCAGCTTAGTAGCAGGGGGTTCCTACGAGCAGTACTTC.

This clonotype has a handful of counts. CDR3 nucleotides: TGTGCCACCAGGGCAGGGGAAGGTCAGCCCCAGCATTTT. Its translation is CATRAGEGQPQHF. The rearrangement links TRBV24-1 to TRBJ1-5; tentatively, D is TRBD1 (6 bases). V gave up 7 bases and J gave up 6 bases, with 12 bases separating them. The CDR3 runs 13 residues. The germline V gene has CDR1 KGHDR and CDR2 SFDVKD.

This clonotype showed up just a few times. The V call is TRBV2, the J call TRBJ2-3, with TRBD2 matching over 10 bases. This CDR3 comprises 17 residues. From germline, CDR1 is SNHLY and CDR2 FYNNEI. The V and J ends lost 2 bases and 1 base, in that order; junction bases with no gene match: 6. CDR3 sequence: CASSEYGLAGGTDTQYF. CDR3 DNA sequence: TGTGCCAGCAGTGAATACGGGCTAGCGGGGGGCACAGATACGCAGTATTTT.

This rearrangement joins TRBV20-1 to TRBJ2-7, with 7 bases fitting TRBD1. With 3 bases clipped from V and 2 bases from J, the junction kept 13 bases outside the gene matches. Germline lookup yields CDR1 DFQATT and CDR2 SNEGSKA (reference sequence). This CDR3 spans 16 amino acids. The CDR3 coding sequence is TGCAGTGCTAGTTCCATTATGGACAGGTATACCTACGAGCAGTACTTC. It translates to CSASSIMDRYTYEQYF.

This rearrangement joins TRBV7-8 to TRBJ2-6; the D call may be TRBD1 or TRBD2 (5 bases each). The V and J ends lost 7 bases and 2 bases respectively, with 12 bases between them. Germline-derived CDR1 and CDR2 are SGHVS and FQNEAQ. The CDR3 is 15 amino acids. The CDR3 loop reads CASTPQGPGANVLTF. In DNA form, the CDR3 reads TGTGCCAGCACCCCCCAGGGACCTGGGGCCAACGTCCTGACTTTC.

In this sample, this clonotype turned up many times. Here the CDR3 reads CASSSHRGYGYTF. The CDR3 coding sequence is TGTGCCAGCAGTTCCCACAGGGGCTATGGCTACACCTTC. The chain is built from TRBV5-4 and TRBJ1-2, with 7 bases aligning to TRBD1. V lost 5 bases, J lost 4 bases, and 5 bases stayed unmatched. The CDR3 is made up of 13 amino acids. Germline CDR1 SGHNT, CDR2 YYREEE (reference sequence).

This clonotype was counted at least ten times. The chain employs TRBV10-3 and TRBJ2-2; tentatively, D is TRBD2 (6 bases). This CDR3 has 15 residues. Germline lookup yields CDR1 ENHRY and CDR2 SYGVKD. Between the trimmed V and J ends, which lost 7 bases and 1 base, there was a span of 13 bases. DNA of the CDR3: TGTGCCATCAACCCGAGCGGGCTGAACACCGGGGAGCTGTTTTTT. It codes for CAINPSGLNTGELFF.

V gene TRBV20-1 combines with J gene TRBJ2-3, with D hard to call. In germline, CDR1 is DFQATT, CDR2 SNEGSKA (reference sequence). The CDR3 extends over 13 amino acids. V was pared by 3 bases and J by 0 bases, with 7 bases between. CDR3 sequence (DNA): TGCAGTGCTAGGTCTGGTAGCACAGATACGCAGTATTTT. Amino acids: CSARSGSTDTQYF.

This clonotype was picked up many times. The chain recombines TRBV2 with TRBJ1-5; maybe TRBD1 (5 bases). From germline, CDR1 is SNHLY and CDR2 FYNNEI. The CDR3 length is 15 residues. Trimming left V 6 bases short and J 4 bases short, with 16 bases between. The CDR3 loop reads CASSPRQLRNQPQHF. The CDR3 DNA follows: TGTGCCAGCAGCCCCCGACAGCTAAGAAATCAGCCCCAGCATTTT.

This clonotype was found many times. The chain joins TRBV2 to TRBJ2-1; TRBD2 is a possible D gene (5 bases). The germline V gene encodes CDR1 SNHLY and CDR2 FYNNEI. The CDR3 totals 15 residues. The ends were cut back, 7 bases at V and 2 bases at J, with 15 bases in the middle. CDR3 in DNA: TGTGCCAGCACCCTTGATTCCGGGACCTACAATGAGCAGTTCTTC. As protein: CASTLDSGTYNEQFF.

This clonotype was recorded many times. This chain connects TRBV7-3 to TRBJ2-3; D gene unclear. The germline gives CDR1 SGHTA, CDR2 FQGTGA. Trimming removed 10 bases from V and 1 base from J, with 9 bases in between. This CDR3 is built from 12 residues. Here the CDR3 DNA reads TGTGCCAAGTCGACTCGCACAGATACGCAGTATTTT. Protein: CAKSTRTDTQYF.

There are many counts of this clonotype. The junction and the germline gene differ at one end; a read error may be behind it. This chain's CDR3 is CAITEDSRVGDYTF. The CDR3 DNA sequence: TGTGCCATCACTGAGGACAGCCGCGTTGGAGACTACACCTTC. The chain couples TRBV10-3 to TRBJ1-2; D is possibly TRBD1 (6 bases). The CDR3 runs to 14 residues. The germline V gene encodes CDR1 ENHRY and CDR2 SYGVKD.

This clonotype has a handful of counts. This sequence joins TRBV11-2 and TRBJ2-1; 9 nucleotides match TRBD1. The CDR3 sequence is 14 residues long. The V gene end was trimmed by 5 bases and the J gene end by 9 bases; junction bases not matched to a gene: 8. Germline V gene data show CDR1 as SGHAT and CDR2 as FQNNGV. DNA of the CDR3: TGTGCCAGCAGCCAACCAAGGACAGGGGCTGAGCAGTTCTTC. It codes for CASSQPRTGAEQFF. The whole variable domain, filled in from reference TRBV11-2 and TRBJ2-1, reads EAGVAQSPRYKIIEKRQSVAFWCNPISGHATLYWYQQILGQGPKLLIQFQNNGVVDDSQLPKDRFSAERLKGVDSTLKIQPAKLEDSAVYLCASSQPRTGAEQFFGPGTRLTVL.

This chain connects TRBV6-5 to TRBJ2-1; 8 bases fit TRBD1. The CDR3 has 13 residues. V gave up 2 bases and J gave up 6 bases; unmatched junction bases: 0. Germline loops: CDR1 MNHEY, CDR2 SVGAGI. CDR3 sequence: CASSYTGGNEQFF. The CDR3 DNA sequence: TGTGCCAGCAGTTACACAGGGGGCAATGAGCAGTTCTTC.

This clonotype was seen a handful of times. This chain uses TRBV5-1 with TRBJ2-7, with D perhaps matching TRBD1 or TRBD2 (5 bases each). The V and J ends lost 4 bases and 3 bases respectively, with 14 bases between them. Germline V gene sequence: CDR1 SGHRS, CDR2 YFSETQ. This CDR3 has 14 amino acids. The CDR3 DNA follows: TGCGCCAGCAGCCCCGGTGGGGGTAGCTACGAGCAGTACTTC. It encodes CASSPGGGSYEQYF.

The table lists this clonotype with many counts. V usage is TRBV5-4 and J usage is TRBJ2-4; TRBD1 might be the D (6 bases). There are 15 residues in the CDR3. Between the trimmed V and J ends, which lost 3 bases and 2 bases, there was a span of 12 bases. CDR1 is SGHNT and CDR2 is YYREEE in the germline V gene (reference sequence). DNA of the CDR3: TGTGCCAGCAGCTCTTACACAGGGTCCAAAAACATTCAGTACTTC. This encodes CASSSYTGSKNIQYF.

The chain links TRBV30 to TRBJ2-4; D not certain. CDR3 size: 17 residues. V lost 2 bases, J lost 0 bases, and 17 bases lay in between. Germline CDR1 is GTSNPN and CDR2 is SVGIG (reference sequence). CDR3 DNA sequence: TGTGCCTGGAGTAAACTGAGGCTAAGTCTAGCCAAAAACATTCAGTACTTC. Its translation: CAWSKLRLSLAKNIQYF. The full variable domain, rest sourced from reference TRBV30 and TRBJ2-4, is SQTIHQWPATLVQPVGSPLSLECTVEGTSNPNLYWYRQAAGRGLQLLFYSVGIGQISSEVPQNLSASRPQDRQFILSSKKLLLSDSGFYLCAWSKLRLSLAKNIQYFGAGTRLSVL.

This clonotype was seen more than once but under ten times. This chain uses TRBV6-6 with TRBJ2-5; D remains ambiguous. The V gene's germline CDR1 is MNHNY and CDR2 SVGAGI (reference sequence). V shed 7 bases and J shed 7 bases, with 13 bases lying between them. CDR3 length equals 12 residues. CDR3 DNA sequence: TGTGCCAGCACCTCAATGTTAGGGACCCAGTACTTC. It codes for CASTSMLGTQYF.

This clonotype has just a few counts. This chain connects TRBV7-9 to TRBJ2-3, with D possibly called TRBD1 or TRBD2 (5 bases each). The CDR3 contains 18 residues. The V end was cut by 2 bases, the J end by 0 bases, with 18 bases between. Germline values: CDR1 SEHNR, CDR2 FQNEAQ (reference sequence). CDR3 nucleotides: TGTGCCAGCAGCTTATCGGTCCTCGGGACCTACAGCACAGATACGCAGTATTTT. Translation: CASSLSVLGTYSTDTQYF.